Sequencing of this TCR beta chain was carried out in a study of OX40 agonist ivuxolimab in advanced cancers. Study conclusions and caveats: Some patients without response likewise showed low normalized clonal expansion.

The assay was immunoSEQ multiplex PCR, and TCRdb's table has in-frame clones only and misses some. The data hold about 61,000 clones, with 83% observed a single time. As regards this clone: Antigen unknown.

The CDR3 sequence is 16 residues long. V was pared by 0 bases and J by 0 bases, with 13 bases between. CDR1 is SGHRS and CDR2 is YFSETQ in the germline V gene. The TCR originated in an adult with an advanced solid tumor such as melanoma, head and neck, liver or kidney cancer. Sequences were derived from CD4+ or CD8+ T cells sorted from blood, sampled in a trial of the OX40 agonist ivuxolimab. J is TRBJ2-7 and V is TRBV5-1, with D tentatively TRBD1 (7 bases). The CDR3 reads CASSLVAGGSSYEQYF. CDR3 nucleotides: TGCGCCAGCAGCTTGGTGGCAGGGGGGAGCTCCTACGAGCAGTACTTC. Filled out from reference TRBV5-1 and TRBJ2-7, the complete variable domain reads KAGVTQTPRYLIKTRGQQVTLSCSPISGHRSVSWYQQTPGQGLQFLFEYFSETQRNKGNFPGRFSGRQFSNSRSEMNVSTLELGDSALYLCASSLVAGGSSYEQYFGPGTRLTVT.